The source of this TCR beta chain is a study of early T cells in non-severe SARS-CoV-2 infection. This clonotype was seen at least ten times. MiXCR, run by TCRdb on the 5' RACE reads, gives a single entry per CDR3 protein. The sample records about 50,000 distinct CDR3 sequences, more than 13% being singletons. The sequencing used whole blood, collected at baseline. The clonotype originates from an adult who was a healthcare worker with PCR-confirmed SARS-CoV-2 infection or an uninfected control (not recorded which).

CDR3 loop: CASRPTGIYEQYF. The CDR3 DNA reads as TGTGCCAGCAGACCCACAGGGATCTACGAGCAGTACTTC. This chain uses TRBV11-2 with TRBJ2-7, with D maybe TRBD1 (6 bases). The CDR3 has 13 amino acids. Between the trimmed V and J ends, which lost 6 bases and 3 bases, there was a span of 12 bases. In germline, CDR1 is SGHAT, CDR2 FQNNGV.